These 31 T cell receptor beta chains were all obtained from the same sample, sequenced in a study of CD8 T cells in ankylosing spondylitis. From the 5' RACE reads, TCRdb called clonotypes with MiXCR, one entry per CDR3 protein. This sample has roughly 170,000 distinct CDR3 sequences; around a tenth occur once, and the top ten carry about 16%. Sequenced: blood, either unsorted or a sorted T cell fraction (not recorded which). These receptors all come from a female donor with ankylosing spondylitis or in good health (not recorded which).

V and J are TRBV15 and TRBJ1-2; the D is unclear. This CDR3 is 16 amino acids long. With 8 bases removed from V and 0 bases from J, the gap between germline ends came to 19 bases. Germline lookup yields CDR1 LNHNV and CDR2 YYDKDF (reference sequence). This CDR3 reads CATVGETSKANYGYTF. CDR3 sequence (DNA): TGTGCCACCGTGGGCGAGACATCTAAAGCTAACTATGGCTACACCTTC.

This clonotype was seen a handful of times. The chain links TRBV7-6 to TRBJ2-1; D might be TRBD1 (5 bases). V lost 1 base and J lost 5, with 9 bases in between. This CDR3 contains 14 residues. Germline-derived CDR1 and CDR2 are SGHVS and FNYEAQ. DNA of the CDR3: TGTGCCAGCAGCTTAGGGGGCCATAACAATGAGCAGTTCTTC. Translated: CASSLGGHNNEQFF.

This clonotype was seen more than once but under ten times. The chain employs TRBV25-1 and TRBJ2-1; D perhaps matches TRBD2 (6 bases). Per germline, CDR1 MGHDK and CDR2 SYGVNS. This CDR3 has 15 amino acids. Trimming pared 3 bases from V and 6 bases from J, leaving 15 bases between. The CDR3 sequence is CASSEVAAKLNEQFF. The CDR3, as DNA: TGTGCCAGCAGTGAGGTAGCGGCAAAACTCAATGAGCAGTTCTTC.

Many counts were recorded for this clonotype. V and J are TRBV4-3 and TRBJ2-7, with 9 bases fitting TRBD1. This CDR3 contains 14 residues. Trimming cost V 6 bases and J 4 bases; bases outside gene matches: 7. The germline CDR1 and CDR2 sequences are LGHNA and YSLEER. CDR3 protein: CASSREDRGYEQYF. DNA of the CDR3: TGCGCCAGCAGTAGAGAGGACAGGGGTTACGAGCAGTACTTC.

This clonotype appeared a few times. The chain is built from TRBV6-5 and TRBJ2-4; D may be TRBD2 (6 bases). CDR3 length: 17 residues. The V gene lost 2 bases and the J gene lost 1 base, with 15 bases spanning the gap. The germline V gene has CDR1 MNHEY and CDR2 SVGAGI. Written as DNA, the CDR3 is TGTGCCAGCAGTTACCCTACGGAGGGGTTTGCCAAAAACATTCAGTACTTC. As protein: CASSYPTEGFAKNIQYF.

V usage is TRBV12-5 and J usage is TRBJ2-1; D is ambiguous. This CDR3 spans 14 amino acids. The V gene lost 2 bases and the J gene lost 8 bases, with 13 bases spanning the gap. CDR1 is LGHNT, CDR2 FRNRAP, per germline. The CDR3, as DNA: TGTGCTAGTGGTTTGTCCACATACGAGCATGAGCAGTTCTTC. Encoded protein: CASGLSTYEHEQFF.

In its sample, this clonotype was seen many times. The chain recombines TRBV4-2 with TRBJ2-7; D ambiguous. Trimming pared 0 bases from V and 1 base from J, leaving 10 bases between. The germline gives CDR1 LGHNA, CDR2 YNFKEQ. There are 15 residues in the CDR3. This CDR3 is CASSQDGRSSYEQYF. CDR3 nucleotides: TGTGCCAGCAGCCAAGATGGCAGGTCATCCTACGAGCAGTACTTC.

This clonotype was found a few times. The chain combines TRBV5-1 with TRBJ1-1; TRBD1 matches 7 bases. V lost 5 bases to trimming and J lost 0 bases; unmatched junction nucleotides: 10. The CDR3 runs 16 residues. Germline-derived CDR1 and CDR2 are SGHRS and YFSETQ. CDR3 sequence (DNA): TGCGCCAGCAGGGGGGCATCGGGACAGCTGAACACTGAAGCTTTCTTT. This codes for CASRGASGQLNTEAFF. The full variable domain, completed using reference TRBV5-1 and TRBJ1-1, is KAGVTQTPRYLIKTRGQQVTLSCSPISGHRSVSWYQQTPGQGLQFLFEYFSETQRNKGNFPGRFSGRQFSNSRSEMNVSTLELGDSALYLCASRGASGQLNTEAFFGQGTRLTVV.

This clonotype was counted ten times or more. The rearrangement joins TRBV15 to TRBJ2-1; D gene uncertain. Per germline, CDR1 LNHNV and CDR2 YYDKDF (reference sequence). There are 14 residues in the CDR3. Trimming shortened V by 6 bases and J by 8 bases, and 17 bases separated the two germline ends. In DNA, the CDR3 is TGTGCCACCAGTCCAGCTGGAGTGGGGTATGAGCAGTTCTTC. Translated: CATSPAGVGYEQFF.

This clonotype was recorded at least ten times. The chain combines TRBV29-1 with TRBJ1-1; D is ambiguous. The CDR3 runs 12 residues. With 7 bases removed from V and 4 bases from J, the gap between germline ends came to 13 bases. The germline gives CDR1 SQVTM, CDR2 ANQGSEA. The CDR3 sequence is CSAPGVSTEAFF. The CDR3 bases are TGCAGCGCCCCCGGGGTGAGCACTGAAGCTTTCTTT.

The V and J genes are TRBV4-3 and TRBJ1-4; D remains ambiguous. Germline CDR1 is LGHNA and CDR2 is YSLEER. CDR3 length: 14 residues. The germline V and J ends were trimmed by 4 bases and 11 bases, with 17 bases remaining between them. For the CDR3, the DNA is TGCGCCAGCAGCCGCCGCGGTGACCCTGAGAAACTGTTTTTT. This codes for CASSRRGDPEKLFF.

Worth noting for this clonotype: This is likely a read error, given that the CDR3 carries no conserved phenylalanine or tryptophan at its end. In DNA form, the CDR3 reads TGTGCCAGCAGTGACTACGAGCGCCATACAGATACGCAGTATTAT. Its translation is CASSDYERHTDTQYY. V and J are TRBV2 and TRBJ2-3, with unresolved D. The CDR3 runs to 15 residues. Trimming took 3 bases from V and 3 from J, leaving 13 bases between them. Per germline, CDR1 SNHLY and CDR2 FYNNEI.

This clonotype was counted ten times or more. V is TRBV3-1 and J is TRBJ2-7; D is uncertain. V shed 1 base and J shed 6 bases, with 7 bases lying between them. The CDR3 is 12 amino acids. Germline lookup yields CDR1 LGHDT and CDR2 YNNKEL (reference sequence). CDR3 sequence (DNA): TGTGCCAGCAGCCAAGGTCCGGCCGAGCAGTACTTC. Translated: CASSQGPAEQYF.

V and J are TRBV4-2 and TRBJ2-1; unclear D gene. This CDR3 has 13 residues. Trimming took off 5 bases at V and 7 bases at J, with 12 bases between the two ends. Germline V gives CDR1 LGHNA, CDR2 YNFKEQ. This chain's CDR3 is CASSNRPTNEQFF. The CDR3 nucleotides are TGTGCCAGCAGCAACCGCCCCACAAATGAGCAGTTCTTC.

This clonotype has just a few counts. V is TRBV4-3 and J is TRBJ2-4; TRBD2 matches at 7 bases. The CDR3 totals 14 residues. Germline V CDR1 and CDR2: LGHNA, YSLEER. The junction had 5 bases not matched to a gene; V was cut back by 2 bases and J by 7 bases. CDR3 residues: CASSQKGGGNIQYF. DNA for the CDR3: TGCGCCAGCAGCCAAAAGGGCGGGGGTAACATTCAGTACTTC.

The V and J genes are TRBV9 and TRBJ2-1, with D perhaps being TRBD1 or TRBD2 (7 bases each). Deletions cut 7 bases from V and 12 bases from J, with 23 bases between. This CDR3 is 14 amino acids long. Germline V gives CDR1 SGDLS, CDR2 YYNGEE. CDR3 sequence (DNA): TGTGCCAGCGGAGGGGAGGGGGCGTACATGGGGCAGTTCTTC. Translation: CASGGEGAYMGQFF.

There are a few counts of this clonotype. V and J are TRBV10-3 and TRBJ2-1; no firm D call. The CDR3 loop spans 11 amino acids. V dropped 3 bases and J dropped 8 bases, with 5 bases sitting between them. Per germline, CDR1 ENHRY and CDR2 SYGVKD. DNA for the CDR3: TGTGCCATCAGTGATAGTGATGAGCAGTTCTTC. It codes for CAISDSDEQFF.

In this sample, this clonotype turned up a few times. This chain connects TRBV13 to TRBJ1-6, with 7 bases identical to TRBD1. CDR1 and CDR2 from the germline V gene are PRHDT and FYEKMQ (reference sequence). Trimming at V came to 4 bases and at J to 7 bases, leaving 7 bases not matched to a gene. The CDR3 has 15 amino acids. The CDR3 DNA reads TGTGCCAGCAGCTCCCGACAGGGCCAGAATTCACCCCTCCACTTT. It yields the protein CASSSRQGQNSPLHF.

The chain couples TRBV10-2 to TRBJ2-2; tentative D call: TRBD2 (5 bases). The CDR3 runs 13 residues. The V gene lost 6 bases and the J gene lost 2 bases, with 7 bases spanning the gap. CDR1 is WSHSY and CDR2 is SAAADI in the germline V gene. The CDR3 sequence: CASRRDNTGELFF. CDR3 bases: TGCGCCAGCAGGAGGGATAACACCGGGGAGCTGTTTTTT.

This chain links TRBV12-3 or TRBV12-4 with TRBJ1-1; tentative D call: TRBD1 (6 bases). V dropped 8 bases and J dropped 0 bases, with 10 bases sitting between them. The CDR3 totals 13 residues. CDR3 in DNA: TGTGCCAGCGATACAGGGTTGAACACTGAAGCTTTCTTT. This gives the protein CASDTGLNTEAFF.

The rearrangement links TRBV5-4 to TRBJ2-5, with D perhaps matching TRBD1 or TRBD2 (5 bases each). The V gene lost 1 base and the J gene lost 1 base, with 11 bases spanning the gap. Per the germline V gene, CDR1 is SGHNT and CDR2 is YYREEE (reference sequence). The CDR3 contains 15 residues. CDR3 residues: CASSLSGLTQETQYF. For the CDR3, the DNA is TGTGCCAGCAGCTTGTCGGGGCTGACCCAAGAGACCCAGTACTTC.

CDR3 nucleotides: TGTGCCAGCGCAGAGGGAGGGCCCTACGAGCAGTACTTC. It translates to CASAEGGPYEQYF. The V gene is TRBV27, the J gene TRBJ2-7; 7 bases align to TRBD2. The V gene end was trimmed by 8 bases and the J gene end by 2 bases; junction bases not matched to a gene: 6. There are 13 residues in the CDR3. Looked up from germline, CDR1 is MNHEY and CDR2 is SMNVEV (reference sequence).

A single count supports this clonotype. The chain employs TRBV4-3 and TRBJ1-3; unclear D gene. The ends were cut back, 0 bases at V and 0 bases at J, with 9 bases in the middle. The CDR3 spans 16 residues. The germline CDR1 and CDR2 sequences are LGHNA and YSLEER. The CDR3 region has the DNA TGCGCCAGCAGCCAAGACGCGGTGAGCTCTGGAAACACCATATATTTT. The encoded protein is CASSQDAVSSGNTIYF.

With regard to this clonotype: One end of the junction fails to match germline, which may point to a read error. V usage is TRBV3-1 and J usage is TRBJ2-3; D call uncertain. The CDR3 is 13 residues long. Germline CDR1 reads LGHDT; CDR2 reads YNNKEL (reference sequence). CDR3 sequence: CAISQDSDDTQYF. In nucleotides, the CDR3 is TGTGCCATCAGCCAAGATTCTGATGATACGCAGTATTTT.

This clonotype was recorded many times. The V call is TRBV28, the J call TRBJ1-1; 7 bases are a match to TRBD1. This CDR3 spans 16 amino acids. V lost 3 bases, J lost 1 base, and 8 bases stayed unmatched. CDR1 is MDHEN and CDR2 is SYDVKM in the germline V gene. CDR3 loop: CASSLVGGGPNTEAFF. The CDR3 DNA reads TGTGCCAGCAGTTTGGTAGGGGGCGGCCCGAACACTGAAGCTTTCTTT.

In its sample, this clonotype was seen a few times. CDR3 coding DNA: TGTGCCAGCAGCTTAGCCCGAGAGGGGGACTACAAGGATGAGCAGTTCTTC. This gives the protein CASSLAREGDYKDEQFF. The V call is TRBV7-8, the J call TRBJ2-1, with D tentatively TRBD2 (7 bases). The V gene's germline CDR1 is SGHVS and CDR2 FQNEAQ. Trimming cost V 0 bases and J 8 bases, with 20 bases left between them. There are 17 residues in the CDR3.

This clonotype was counted at least ten times. This rearrangement joins TRBV7-9 to TRBJ1-2; 8 positions agree with TRBD1. The CDR3 contains 14 residues. With 5 bases clipped from V and 6 bases from J, the junction kept 8 bases outside the gene matches. CDR1 and CDR2 (germline): SEHNR, FQNEAQ (reference sequence). The DNA for the CDR3 is TGTGCCAGCAGCCCCCGCCCAGGGGGCGATGGCTACACCTTC. Its translation is CASSPRPGGDGYTF.

In this sample, this clonotype turned up a few times. This chain joins TRBV10-1 and TRBJ2-7, with TRBD1 matching 7 bases. CDR3 length: 14 residues. Germline V lookup: CDR1 WNHNN, CDR2 SYGVQD (reference sequence). V shed 3 bases, J shed 5 bases, and the junction held 7 bases outside the gene matches. The CDR3 is CASSESDRPHEQYF. The CDR3 bases are TGCGCCAGCAGTGAATCGGACAGGCCCCACGAGCAGTACTTC.

At least ten counts were recorded for this clonotype. The genes are TRBV7-2 and TRBJ2-1; D not certain. Looked up from germline, CDR1 is SGHTA and CDR2 is FQGNSA. The CDR3 runs to 12 residues. Trimming removed 5 bases at V and 8 bases at J, with 10 bases between. CDR3 DNA: TGTGCCAGCAGCCCTACTGGGTATGAGCAGTTCTTC. It specifies CASSPTGYEQFF.

The sample holds many counts of this clonotype. The chain employs TRBV28 and TRBJ2-1, with D tentatively TRBD1 (5 bases). The V and J ends lost 3 bases and 4 bases respectively, with 19 bases between them. The CDR3 length is 17 residues. The germline CDR1 and CDR2 sequences are MDHEN and SYDVKM. CDR3 sequence (DNA): TGTGCCAGCAGTTTCCCACCCACAGGATTAATGTACAATGAGCAGTTCTTC. This sequence encodes CASSFPPTGLMYNEQFF.

This clonotype has only a few counts. The V and J genes are TRBV6-2 or TRBV6-3 and TRBJ2-1, with TRBD2 identical over 15 bases. This CDR3 has 18 residues. The V gene's germline CDR1 is MNHEY and CDR2 SVGEGT. V lost 6 bases to trimming and J lost 6 bases; unmatched junction nucleotides: 12. The CDR3 spells CASRPLGTSGRIGNEQFF. CDR3 DNA sequence: TGTGCCAGCAGACCCCTGGGGACTAGCGGGAGGATCGGCAATGAGCAGTTCTTC.